One sample yielded the 27 T cell receptor gamma chains listed below, sequenced in a study of human gamma delta and Vdelta1 T cells. With CATT, TCRdb re-called clones from the PCR reads. The sample lists roughly 410 gamma-chain clones; approximately 4.8% were seen once. The sample was differentiated CD27- Vdelta1 gamma-delta T cells from blood. These receptors all stem from a human donor in good health.

This clone showed up just a few times. The chain is built from TRGV9 and TRGJ1 or TRGJ2. Germline V gene data show CDR1 as GITISATS and CDR2 as ISYDGTV (reference sequence). The length of the CDR3 is 11 residues. With 12 bases clipped from V and 10 bases from J, the junction kept 15 bases outside the gene matches. For the CDR3, the DNA is TGTGCCGGGGGGGATGACCGAAAGAAACTCTTT. Protein: CAGGDDRKKLF.

This clone showed up just a few times. Translating this DNA gives a protein that differs at residue 16 from the TCRdb one, which belongs to a much larger clone; a read error is likely, and the protein shown is this translation. The chain links TRGV9 to TRGJP. CDR3 length: 18 residues. The germline V gene encodes CDR1 GITISATS and CDR2 ISYDGTV (reference sequence). The DNA of the CDR3 is TGTGCCTTGTGGGAGGTGATCCCCCAAGAGTTGGGCAAAAAAATCAGGGTATTT. This sequence encodes CALWEVIPQELGKKIRVF.

This clone is labeled as hyperexpanded. The sample has other DNA sequences that encode this CDR3 too. The V gene is TRGV3, the J gene TRGJ1 or TRGJ2. The CDR3 covers 11 residues. Losses at the gene ends were 0 bases for V and 12 bases for J; bases not matched to a gene: 5. Germline CDR1 is VTNTFY and CDR2 is YDVSTARD (reference sequence). CDR3 DNA: TGTGCCACCTGGGACAGGCAGGGGAAACTCTTT. This translates into CATWDRQGKLF.

Remarks on this clone: TCRdb's entry gives the protein of a much larger clone, which mismatches this DNA's translation at residue 3, likely from a read error; the protein reported here is translated from the DNA. The genes are TRGV3 and TRGJ1 or TRGJ2. Germline assignment: CDR1 VTNTFY and CDR2 YDVSTARD (reference sequence). This CDR3 comprises 11 residues. The CDR3: CAAWDRQKKLF. The CDR3 region has the DNA TGTGCCGCCTGGGACAGGCAGAAGAAACTCTTT.

This clone was recorded a few times. The protein given in TCRdb and the translation of the DNA differ at residue 4, and the sequence presented here derives from the DNA. The chain couples TRGV9 to TRGJ1 or TRGJ2. V shed 11 bases, J shed 10 bases, and the junction held 14 bases outside the gene matches. Germline-derived CDR1 and CDR2 are GITISATS and ISYDGTV (reference sequence). The CDR3 is made up of 11 amino acids. The CDR3 spells CAWGEDRKKLF. DNA of the CDR3: TGTGCCTGGGGGGAGGACCGAAAGAAACTCTTT.

This clone came up a few times. The protein TCRdb gives is from a much larger clone and does not agree with this DNA's translation at residue 8, likely a read error; the protein shown here comes from the DNA. The gene calls are TRGV9 and TRGJP. Trimming at V came to 0 bases and at J to 4 bases, leaving 6 bases not matched to a gene. Germline CDR1 and CDR2: GITISATS and ISYDGTV (reference sequence). The CDR3 sequence is 18 residues long. The chain's CDR3 is CALWEVISQELGKKIKVF. In nucleotides, the CDR3 is TGTGCCTTGTGGGAGGTGATCTCCCAAGAGTTGGGCAAAAAAATCAAGGTATTT.

By share, this clone ranks as medium-sized. TCRdb has a much larger clone's protein, which differs at residue 7 from the translation of this DNA, likely because of a read error; what is shown is the protein translated from the DNA. V usage is TRGV9 and J usage is TRGJP. There are 18 residues in the CDR3. Germline V gives CDR1 GITISATS, CDR2 ISYDGTV (reference sequence). V was pared by 0 bases and J by 4 bases, with 6 bases of the junction left unmatched. The CDR3 loop is CALWEVVPQELGKKIKVF. DNA for the CDR3: TGTGCCTTGTGGGAGGTGGTCCCCCAAGAGTTGGGCAAAAAAATCAAGGTATTT.

This clone was seen a few times. The protein that TCRdb holds for this DNA derives from a much larger clone and differs from the translated DNA at residue 2, which likely indicates a read error; the protein shown here is translated from the DNA. The rearrangement uses TRGV3 and TRGJP2. Germline CDR1 and CDR2: VTNTFY and YDVSTARD (reference sequence). There are 16 residues in the CDR3. The chain's CDR3 is CTTWDRPRSSDWIKTF. CDR3 nucleotide sequence: TGTACCACCTGGGACAGGCCGAGGAGTAGTGATTGGATCAAGACGTTT.

By proportion, this clone is large. A far larger clone is one nucleotide away, so this likely arose from a read error. The sample contains more than one DNA sequence encoding this CDR3. The chain combines TRGV9 with TRGJP. Germline CDR1 reads GITISATS; CDR2 reads ISYDGTV (reference sequence). CDR3 length: 18 amino acids. As DNA, the CDR3 is TGTGCCTTGTGGGAGGTGATCCCCCAAGAGCTGGGCAAAAAAATCAAGGTATTT. As protein: CALWEVIPQELGKKIKVF.

This clone was picked up a small number of times. The genes are TRGV2 and TRGJ1 or TRGJ2. Trimming took 3 bases from V and 16 from J; bases not matched to a gene: 6. Germline V gene lookup returns CDR1 EGSNGY and CDR2 YDSYNSKV. This CDR3 is built from 9 residues. CDR3: CATWDKTLF. CDR3 DNA sequence: TGTGCCACCTGGGACAAGACCCTCTTT.

There are a few counts of this clone. The TCRdb record carries a much larger clone's protein, which differs from this DNA's translation at residue 11; a read error is the likely cause, and the protein listed here is the DNA translation. The V and J genes are TRGV9 and TRGJP. Germline CDR1 is GITISATS and CDR2 is ISYDGTV (reference sequence). The CDR3 spans 18 residues. CDR3 in DNA: TGTGCCTTGTGGGAGGTGATCCCCCAAGAGTCGGGCAAAAAAATCAAGGTATTT. Amino acids: CALWEVIPQESGKKIKVF.

This clone has just a few counts. V is TRGV3 and J is TRGJ1 or TRGJ2. V lost 12 bases to trimming and J lost 10 bases; unmatched junction nucleotides: 15. This CDR3 has 11 residues. Germline-derived CDR1 and CDR2 are VTNTFY and YDVSTARD (reference sequence). CDR3 sequence reads: CAAGYRQKKLF. The CDR3 DNA sequence: TGTGCCGCCGGGTATAGGCAGAAGAAACTCTTT.

By proportion, this clone is medium-sized. TCRdb pairs this DNA with a much larger clone's protein that differs at residue 4, likely a read error; the protein shown was translated from the DNA. This chain connects TRGV9 to TRGJ1 or TRGJ2. The CDR3 is 11 residues long. Germline V lookup: CDR1 GITISATS, CDR2 ISYDGTV (reference sequence). The CDR3 DNA reads TGTGCCTTGTGTGAGGACCGAAAGAAACTCTTT. This translates into CALCEDRKKLF.

This clone was seen only a few times. A far larger clone differs by one base, so this is likely a read error. This sample also contains other DNA sequences that code for the same CDR3. This chain connects TRGV9 to TRGJP. The CDR3 loop spans 18 amino acids. Germline V lookup: CDR1 GITISATS, CDR2 ISYDGTV (reference sequence). Unmatched junction bases numbered 10, after V lost 4 bases and J lost 4 bases. The CDR3 DNA sequence: TGTGCCTTGTGGGAAGTGATCCCCCAAGAGTTGGGCAAAAAAATCAAGGTATTT. The encoded protein is CALWEVIPQELGKKIKVF.

Remarks on this clone: The protein that TCRdb holds for this DNA derives from a much larger clone and differs from the translated DNA at residue 9, which likely indicates a read error; the protein shown here is translated from the DNA. The rearrangement links TRGV3 to TRGJ1 or TRGJ2. V was pared by 0 bases and J by 8 bases, with 7 bases of the junction left unmatched. CDR3 length: 13 amino acids. Per germline, CDR1 VTNTFY and CDR2 YDVSTARD (reference sequence). The CDR3 sequence is CATWDRRPHKKLF. CDR3 sequence (DNA): TGTGCCACCTGGGACAGGCGACCTCATAAGAAACTCTTT.

This clone was seen a handful of times. The protein recorded in TCRdb matches a much larger clone and deviates from this DNA's translation at residues 4 and 5, suggesting a read error; the protein here is obtained by translating the DNA. J is TRGJ1 or TRGJ2 and V is TRGV9. CDR1 and CDR2 from the germline V gene are GITISATS and ISYDGTV (reference sequence). V trimming: 9 bases; J trimming: 10 bases; junction bases outside the gene matches: 12. The CDR3 runs 11 residues. The CDR3 sequence: CALGKDRKKLF. CDR3 sequence (DNA): TGTGCCTTGGGGAAGGACCGAAAGAAACTCTTT.

This clone is labeled large. The V call is TRGV3, the J call TRGJP2. The V gene end was trimmed by 0 bases and the J gene end by 14 bases; junction bases not matched to a gene: 9. Germline V gene data show CDR1 as VTNTFY and CDR2 as YDVSTARD (reference sequence). This CDR3 is 13 amino acids long. The CDR3, as DNA: TGTGCCACCTGGGACAGGCGCAACCGAATCAAGACGTTT. It translates to CATWDRRNRIKTF.

This clone was picked up a small number of times. The chain uses TRGV3 and TRGJ1 or TRGJ2. From germline, CDR1 is VTNTFY and CDR2 YDVSTARD (reference sequence). The CDR3 consists of 11 residues. V was pared by 9 bases and J by 12 bases, with 14 bases of the junction left unmatched. CDR3 bases: TGTGCCACCGGGAACAGGCAGAGGAAACTCTTT. Amino acid sequence: CATGNRQRKLF.

This clone was recorded a few times. The TCRdb record carries a much larger clone's protein, which differs from this DNA's translation at residues 9 and 11; a read error is the likely cause, and the protein listed here is the DNA translation. The chain couples TRGV9 to TRGJP. This CDR3 comprises 18 residues. The germline gives CDR1 GITISATS, CDR2 ISYDGTV (reference sequence). The CDR3 DNA sequence: TGTGCCTTGTGGGAGGTGATCCCCCCAGAGTGGGGCAAAAAAATCAAGGTATTT. Translation gives CALWEVIPPEWGKKIKVF.

By sample share, this clone is large (0.1 to 1%). A far larger clone is just one base off, so this is likely a read error. V usage is TRGV3 and J usage is TRGJ1 or TRGJ2. With 0 bases clipped from V and 12 bases from J, the junction kept 5 bases outside the gene matches. Germline CDR1 reads VTNTFY; CDR2 reads YDVSTARD (reference sequence). The CDR3 has 11 residues. CDR3 in DNA: TGTGCCACCTGGGACAGGCAGAGGAAACTCTTT. This codes for CATWDRQRKLF.

This clone was recorded a few times. V gene TRGV9 combines with J gene TRGJ1 or TRGJ2. From germline, CDR1 is GITISATS and CDR2 ISYDGTV (reference sequence). Trimming cost V 2 bases and J 6 bases; bases outside gene matches: 10. This CDR3 region has 14 residues. Here the CDR3 reads CALWEGWPSYKKLF. The CDR3 DNA is TGTGCCTTGTGGGAGGGGTGGCCCTCTTATAAGAAACTCTTT.

The V and J genes are TRGV9 and TRGJ1 or TRGJ2. J gave up 3 bases and V 5 bases, and 7 bases lay outside the gene matches. The germline V gene encodes CDR1 GITISATS and CDR2 ISYDGTV (reference sequence). The CDR3 totals 13 residues. The CDR3 is CALWGTSYYKKLF. CDR3 nucleotides: TGTGCCTTGTGGGGGACCTCTTATTATAAGAAACTCTTT.

This clone was seen a handful of times. A far larger clone lies a single base away; this is likely a read error. Distinct nucleotide sequences in the sample also encode this CDR3. This chain links TRGV9 with TRGJP. The CDR3 totals 18 residues. V dropped 1 base and J dropped 4; count of bases not matched to a gene: 7. CDR1 is GITISATS and CDR2 is ISYDGTV in the germline V gene (reference sequence). CDR3: CALWEVIPQELGKKIKVF. DNA for the CDR3: TGTGCCTTGTGGGAGGTAATCCCCCAAGAGTTGGGCAAAAAAATCAAGGTATTT.

Sample share makes this clone large. It is likely a read error: a sequence one base away is far more abundant. The identical CDR3 is also encoded by other nucleotide sequences in the sample. This chain links TRGV9 with TRGJP. This CDR3 comprises 18 residues. Germline-derived CDR1 and CDR2 are GITISATS and ISYDGTV (reference sequence). The CDR3, as DNA: TGTGCCTTGTGGGAGGTGATCCCCCAAGAGTTGGGCAAAAAAATCAAGGTCTTT. Amino acid sequence: CALWEVIPQELGKKIKVF.

This clone is judged medium-sized. A far larger clone is a single base away, which makes a read error likely. The same CDR3 can be traced to other DNA sequences in this sample. The rearrangement links TRGV3 to TRGJ1 or TRGJ2. The CDR3 runs 11 residues. Germline assignment: CDR1 VTNTFY and CDR2 YDVSTARD (reference sequence). The J segment lost 12 bases and the V segment lost 1 base, leaving 6 bases of the junction unmatched. The CDR3 here is CATWDRQGKLF. The DNA for the CDR3 is TGTGCCACCTGGGACAGACAGGGGAAACTCTTT.

This clone came up a few times. The protein held in TCRdb is that of a much larger clone and does not match this DNA's translation at residue 10, likely because of a read error; the protein shown is translated from the DNA. The V call is TRGV9, the J call TRGJ1 or TRGJ2. V shed 0 bases and J 12 bases; nucleotides not matched to a gene: 11. The CDR3 totals 13 residues. The germline CDR1 and CDR2 sequences are GITISATS and ISYDGTV (reference sequence). The CDR3 DNA sequence: TGTGCCTTGTGGGAGGTGGCTAGGGATACGAAACTCTTT. Its translation is CALWEVARDTKLF.

Regarding this clone: The protein held in TCRdb is that of a much larger clone and does not match this DNA's translation at residue 6, likely because of a read error; the protein shown is translated from the DNA. The chain joins TRGV3 to TRGJP2. Germline CDR1 is VTNTFY and CDR2 is YDVSTARD (reference sequence). CDR3 length: 16 amino acids. The trim removed 2 bases at V and 2 bases at J, leaving 8 bases unmatched. The DNA for the CDR3 is TGTGCCACCTGGGACATGCCGAGGAGTAGTGATTGGATCAAGACGTTT. This codes for CATWDMPRSSDWIKTF.